These 24 T cell receptor beta chains share one sample of origin, sequenced in a study of T cell responses to AZD1222 COVID-19 vaccine (TCRdb year 2021). The method behind the library was the immunoSEQ multiplex PCR assay. In TCRdb, the immuneACCESS table is reduced to in-frame sequences with V and J assigned. These tables do not hold every clone; where another copy was compared, an unresolved V gene accounts for under half, and the others remain unexplained. The sample data list more than 150,000 clones, and approximately 90% of these were observed just once. Approximately 4.7% of the sample belongs to the ten largest clones. The sample's time point, from its label and the paper: baseline before first vaccination. The specimen was peripheral blood, collected on day 0 of AZD1222 vaccination. These receptors all stem from an adult in good health.

The V gene is TRBV15, the J gene TRBJ1-5; the D gene is possibly TRBD1 (6 bases). Germline V lookup: CDR1 LNHNV, CDR2 YYDKDF (reference sequence). The CDR3 loop spans 17 amino acids. Trimming left V 4 bases short and J 0 bases short, with 16 bases between. DNA of the CDR3: TGTGCCACCAGCAAGGCATTACAGGGCATTAGCAATCAGCCCCAGCATTTT. Its protein is CATSKALQGISNQPQHF. Full variable domain (remainder filled in from reference TRBV15 and TRBJ1-5): DAMVIQNPRYQVTQFGKPVTLSCSQTLNHNVMYWYQQKSSQAPKLLFHYYDKDFNNEADTPDNFQSRRPNTSFCFLDIRSPGLGDTAMYLCATSKALQGISNQPQHFGDGTRLSIL.

The chain carries TRBV18 and TRBJ1-3; 8 bases match TRBD1. Looked up from germline, CDR1 is KGHSH and CDR2 is LQKENI. The CDR3 runs 16 residues. V gave up 4 bases and J gave up 0 bases; unmatched junction bases: 5. CDR3: CASSQGQARSGNTIYF. The DNA of the CDR3 is TGTGCCAGCTCACAGGGACAGGCCCGCTCTGGAAACACCATATATTTT. The full variable domain, rest sourced from reference TRBV18 and TRBJ1-3, is NAGVMQNPRHLVRRRGQEARLRCSPMKGHSHVYWYRQLPEEGLKFMVYLQKENIIDESGMPKERFSAEFPKEGPSILRIQQVVRGDSAAYFCASSQGQARSGNTIYFGEGSWLTVV.

The chain is built from TRBV6-4 and TRBJ1-3, with 7 bases aligning to TRBD1. Germline CDR1 and CDR2: MRHNA and SNTAGT. With V trimmed by 0 bases and J by 4 bases, 6 bases remained unmatched. The CDR3 sequence is 16 residues long. This chain's CDR3 is CASSDSYRGAGNTIYF. CDR3 bases: TGTGCCAGCAGTGACTCGTACAGGGGTGCCGGAAACACCATATATTTT.

V and J are TRBV9 and TRBJ2-7; D gene uncertain. The germline V gene encodes CDR1 SGDLS and CDR2 YYNGEE. Deletions cut 2 bases from V and 7 bases from J, with 19 bases between. The CDR3 length is 15 residues. CDR3 nucleotide sequence: TGTGCCAGCAGCGTGGTAGGCATCGGGTCCACGGAGCAGTACTTC. Protein product: CASSVVGIGSTEQYF. Complete variable domain (other parts from reference TRBV9 and TRBJ2-7): DSGVTQTPKHLITATGQRVTLRCSPRSGDLSVYWYQQSLDQGLQFLIQYYNGEERAKGNILERFSAQQFPDLHSELNLSSLELGDSALYFCASSVVGIGSTEQYFGPGTRLTVT.

This chain uses TRBV9 with TRBJ1-1; perhaps TRBD1 as D (6 bases). The CDR3 sequence is 16 residues long. Looked up from germline, CDR1 is SGDLS and CDR2 is YYNGEE. V was shortened by 0 bases and J by 0 bases, with 12 bases between the two germline ends. CDR3 loop: CASSVAGGQLNTEAFF. The DNA of the CDR3 is TGTGCCAGCAGCGTAGCGGGGGGACAATTGAACACTGAAGCTTTCTTT.

This clone was observed a single time. The rearrangement joins TRBV6-5 to TRBJ1-1; maybe TRBD1 (6 bases). The CDR3 has 14 amino acids. Germline values: CDR1 MNHEY, CDR2 SVGAGI. V was clipped by 0 bases and J by 4 bases, with 9 bases between them. The CDR3 sequence is CASSYSKGGTEAFF. CDR3 DNA sequence: TGTGCCAGCAGTTACTCAAAAGGGGGCACTGAAGCTTTCTTT.

This rearrangement joins TRBV5-1 to TRBJ2-1; D may correspond to TRBD1 or TRBD2 (6 bases each). V was pared by 4 bases and J by 10 bases, with 24 bases between. The germline V gene has CDR1 SGHRS and CDR2 YFSETQ. The CDR3 length is 16 residues. CDR3 nucleotide sequence: TGCGCCAGCAGCGCCGCGGGGCGGGGAATGAGGGGGGAGCAGTTCTTC. Amino acids: CASSAAGRGMRGEQFF.

The chain employs TRBV6-1 and TRBJ2-7; D is ambiguous. Deletions cut 2 bases from V and 0 bases from J, with 11 bases between. Per the germline V gene, CDR1 is MNHNS and CDR2 is SASEGT. This CDR3 region has 15 residues. The DNA of the CDR3 is TGTGCCAGCAGTGAAAGGTTGTGGGACTCCTACGAGCAGTACTTC. Translated: CASSERLWDSYEQYF.

This clone was seen more than once but under ten times. The rearrangement joins TRBV3-1 (or the pseudogene TRBV3-2) to TRBJ1-2; no definite D call. This CDR3 has 15 amino acids. Germline V gene lookup returns CDR1 LGHDT and CDR2 YNNKEL (reference sequence). V was clipped by 2 bases and J by 8 bases, with 18 bases between them. CDR3 protein: CASSQRNLRAGGYTF. The CDR3 bases are TGTGCCAGCAGCCAAAGAAATCTTCGGGCAGGAGGCTACACCTTC.

The V gene is TRBV7-2, the J gene TRBJ1-5, with a tentative D call TRBD1 (5 bases). V dropped 3 bases and J dropped 9 bases, with 9 bases sitting between them. This CDR3 comprises 12 residues. Germline CDR1 reads SGHTA; CDR2 reads FQGNSA. As DNA, the CDR3 is TGTGCCAGCAGCTTGACCCAGGGGCCCCAGCATTTT. This encodes CASSLTQGPQHF.

The V and J genes are TRBV2 and TRBJ2-1; 8 positions agree with TRBD2. The germline CDR1 and CDR2 sequences are SNHLY and FYNNEI. CDR3 length: 18 residues. Trimming took 10 bases from V and 7 from J; bases not matched to a gene: 24. In nucleotides, the CDR3 is TGTGCCACCACGGTAGTTAGCGGGATATATTTAGGGTTAAATGAGCAGTTCTTC. Protein product: CATTVVSGIYLGLNEQFF. Filled out from reference TRBV2 and TRBJ2-1, the complete variable domain reads EPEVTQTPSHQVTQMGQEVILRCVPISNHLYFYWYRQILGQKVEFLVSFYNNEISEKSEIFDDQFSVERPDGSNFTLKIRSTKLEDSAMYFCATTVVSGIYLGLNEQFFGPGTRLTVL.

This chain uses TRBV3-1 (or the pseudogene TRBV3-2) with TRBJ2-1, with 9 bases that match TRBD2. The CDR3 loop spans 17 amino acids. Germline V gene data show CDR1 as LGHDT and CDR2 as YNNKEL (reference sequence). The V gene end was trimmed by 0 bases and the J gene end by 2 bases; junction bases not matched to a gene: 5. The CDR3 sequence is CASSQDLSGRPYNEQFF. As DNA, the CDR3 is TGTGCCAGCAGCCAAGATCTTAGCGGGAGACCCTACAATGAGCAGTTCTTC.

The CDR3 reads CASSLEGGTNQPQHF. The CDR3 region has the DNA TGCGCCAGCAGCTTGGAGGGCGGAACCAATCAGCCCCAGCATTTT. The chain has TRBV5-1 and TRBJ1-5; D is ambiguous. This CDR3 spans 15 amino acids. CDR1 and CDR2 (germline): SGHRS, YFSETQ. V was cut by 0 bases and J by 3 bases, with 10 bases left in between.

This clone has a handful of counts. The genes are TRBV2 and TRBJ2-2; D gene uncertain. The germline V gene has CDR1 SNHLY and CDR2 FYNNEI. The CDR3 is 15 residues long. The V gene lost 7 bases and the J gene lost 3 bases, with 15 bases spanning the gap. The CDR3: CASKDGRGHTGELFF. As DNA, the CDR3 is TGTGCCAGCAAGGATGGCAGAGGTCACACCGGGGAGCTGTTTTTT.

The chain uses TRBV5-6 and TRBJ1-4; TRBD1 agrees at 9 bases. The length of the CDR3 is 15 residues. Trimming at V came to 4 bases and at J to 7 bases, leaving 8 bases not matched to a gene. Germline CDR1 and CDR2: SGHDT and YYEEEE. CDR3 sequence: CASSGTGFSPEKLFF. In DNA, the CDR3 is TGTGCCAGCAGCGGGACAGGGTTTTCCCCTGAAAAACTGTTTTTT.

J is TRBJ2-7 and V is TRBV10-3; D not certain. Germline CDR1 is ENHRY and CDR2 is SYGVKD. V gave up 6 bases and J gave up 0 bases, with 12 bases separating them. CDR3 length equals 14 residues. The CDR3 nucleotides are TGTGCCATCAGCGGGTCCCTGAGCTCCTACGAGCAGTACTTC. This codes for CAISGSLSSYEQYF.

The chain combines TRBV6-5 with TRBJ1-5, with D tentatively TRBD1 (6 bases). V lost 2 bases, J lost 0 bases, and 8 bases lay in between. This CDR3 spans 15 amino acids. CDR1 MNHEY and CDR2 SVGAGI come from the germline V gene. CDR3 residues: CASSYGGPSNQPQHF. In DNA form, the CDR3 reads TGTGCCAGCAGTTACGGGGGGCCTAGCAATCAGCCCCAGCATTTT.

The V gene is TRBV27, the J gene TRBJ1-2, with 7 bases identical to TRBD1. The CDR3 is 15 residues long. The V and J ends lost 6 bases and 5 bases, in that order; junction bases with no gene match: 12. Germline CDR1 MNHEY, CDR2 SMNVEV (reference sequence). CDR3 residues: CASRSTGDGAYGYTF. The CDR3 coding sequence is TGTGCCAGCAGATCTACAGGGGATGGGGCTTATGGCTACACCTTC.

V usage is TRBV4-1 and J usage is TRBJ2-7; maybe TRBD2 (6 bases). Germline lookup yields CDR1 MGHRA and CDR2 YSYEKL. Trimming left V 1 base short and J 3 bases short, with 13 bases between. This CDR3 has 15 residues. The CDR3, as DNA: TGCGCCAGCAGCCAAGGCTCGGGAGAGGGCTACGAGCAGTACTTC. It encodes CASSQGSGEGYEQYF.

This rearrangement joins TRBV3-1 (or the pseudogene TRBV3-2) to TRBJ2-3; 8 bases fit TRBD2. Unmatched junction bases numbered 13, after V lost 2 bases and J lost 3 bases. Germline V gene lookup returns CDR1 LGHDT and CDR2 YNNKEL (reference sequence). There are 18 residues in the CDR3. In nucleotides, the CDR3 is TGTGCCAGCAGCCAAACCAGCCACCGGGCTAGCGGGACAGATACGCAGTATTTT. Protein: CASSQTSHRASGTDTQYF.

Note on this clone: This specimen includes other DNA sequences encoding the same CDR3. The chain's CDR3 is CASSPGGGGTGELFF. DNA of the CDR3: TGTGCCAGCAGCCCAGGGGGCGGTGGGACCGGGGAGCTGTTTTTT. This chain connects TRBV3-1 (or the pseudogene TRBV3-2) to TRBJ2-2, with TRBD1 identical over 8 bases. The V gene's germline CDR1 is LGHDT and CDR2 YNNKEL (reference sequence). This CDR3 region has 15 residues. Trimming at V came to 4 bases and at J to 5 bases, leaving 6 bases not matched to a gene.

This clone came up once. J is TRBJ2-3 and V is TRBV5-1; the D gene is possibly TRBD1 (6 bases). The CDR3 is made up of 14 amino acids. V dropped 3 bases and J dropped 4 bases, with 12 bases sitting between them. The germline V gene encodes CDR1 SGHRS and CDR2 YFSETQ. The CDR3 is CASSSDRISDTQYF. CDR3 in DNA: TGCGCCAGCAGCTCCGACAGGATTTCAGATACGCAGTATTTT.

V gene TRBV10-2 combines with J gene TRBJ1-2; tentatively, D is TRBD1 (5 bases). Per the germline V gene, CDR1 is WSHSY and CDR2 is SAAADI. The CDR3 runs to 14 residues. V was clipped by 2 bases and J by 3 bases, with 10 bases between them. The CDR3 nucleotides read TGCGCCAGCAGTGAGAGGGGATGGGACTATGGCTACACCTTC. This sequence encodes CASSERGWDYGYTF.

The chain carries TRBV28 and TRBJ2-6; no clear D. In germline, CDR1 is MDHEN, CDR2 SYDVKM. V lost 6 bases and J 2 bases, leaving 8 bases between the germline ends. This CDR3 is built from 14 residues. CDR3 sequence reads: CASRQPPGANVLTF. The CDR3 DNA reads as TGTGCCAGCAGACAGCCTCCTGGGGCCAACGTCCTGACTTTC.